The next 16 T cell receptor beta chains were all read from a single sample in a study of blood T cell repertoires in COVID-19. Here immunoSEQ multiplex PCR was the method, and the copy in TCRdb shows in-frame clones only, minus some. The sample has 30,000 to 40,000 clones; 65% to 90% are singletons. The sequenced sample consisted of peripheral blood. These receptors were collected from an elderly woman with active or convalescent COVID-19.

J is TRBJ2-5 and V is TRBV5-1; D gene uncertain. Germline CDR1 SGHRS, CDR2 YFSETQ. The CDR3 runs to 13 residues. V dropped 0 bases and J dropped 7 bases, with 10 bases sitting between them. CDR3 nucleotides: TGCGCCAGCAGCTTGGGAGAGACGGGGACCCAGTACTTC. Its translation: CASSLGETGTQYF.

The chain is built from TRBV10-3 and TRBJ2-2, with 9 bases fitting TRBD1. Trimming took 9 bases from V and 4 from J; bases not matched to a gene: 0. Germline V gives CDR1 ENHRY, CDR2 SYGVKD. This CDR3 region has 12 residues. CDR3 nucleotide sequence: TGTGCCATGGGACAGGGCACCGGGGAGCTGTTTTTT. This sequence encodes CAMGQGTGELFF.

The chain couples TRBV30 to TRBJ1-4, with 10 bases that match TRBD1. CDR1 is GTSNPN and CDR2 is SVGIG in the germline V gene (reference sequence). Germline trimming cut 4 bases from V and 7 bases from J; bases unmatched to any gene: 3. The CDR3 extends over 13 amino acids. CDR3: CAWTGQGGEKLFF. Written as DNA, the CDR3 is TGTGCCTGGACCGGACAGGGGGGTGAAAAACTGTTTTTT. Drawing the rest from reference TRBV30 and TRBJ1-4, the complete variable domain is SQTIHQWPATLVQPVGSPLSLECTVEGTSNPNLYWYRQAAGRGLQLLFYSVGIGQISSEVPQNLSASRPQDRQFILSSKKLLLSDSGFYLCAWTGQGGEKLFFGSGTQLSVL.

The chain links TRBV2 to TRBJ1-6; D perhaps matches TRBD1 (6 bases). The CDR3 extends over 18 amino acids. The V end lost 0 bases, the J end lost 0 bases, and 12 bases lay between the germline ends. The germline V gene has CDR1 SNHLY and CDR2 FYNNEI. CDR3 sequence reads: CASSEAGGANSYNSPLHF. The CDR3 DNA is TGTGCCAGCAGTGAAGCGGGGGGGGCTAACTCCTATAATTCACCCCTCCACTTT. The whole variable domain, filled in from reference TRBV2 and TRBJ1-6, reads EPEVTQTPSHQVTQMGQEVILRCVPISNHLYFYWYRQILGQKVEFLVSFYNNEISEKSEIFDDQFSVERPDGSNFTLKIRSTKLEDSAMYFCASSEAGGANSYNSPLHFGNGTRLTVT.

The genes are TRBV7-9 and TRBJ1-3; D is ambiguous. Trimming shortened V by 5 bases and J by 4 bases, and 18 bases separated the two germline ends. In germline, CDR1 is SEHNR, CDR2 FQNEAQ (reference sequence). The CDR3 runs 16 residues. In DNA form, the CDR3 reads TGTGCCAGCAGCCCTAAGTTGCGGGTGGGAGGAAACACCATATATTTT. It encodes CASSPKLRVGGNTIYF. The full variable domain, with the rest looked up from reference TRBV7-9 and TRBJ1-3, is DTGVSQNPRHKITKRGQNVTFRCDPISEHNRLYWYRQTLGQGPEFLTYFQNEAQLEKSRLLSDRFSAERPKGSFSTLEIQRTEQGDSAMYLCASSPKLRVGGNTIYFGEGSWLTVV.

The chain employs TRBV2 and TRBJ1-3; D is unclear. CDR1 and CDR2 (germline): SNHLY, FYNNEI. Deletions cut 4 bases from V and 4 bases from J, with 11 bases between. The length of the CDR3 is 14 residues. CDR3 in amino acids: CASSVWVGGNTIYF. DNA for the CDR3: TGTGCCAGCAGTGTATGGGTCGGGGGAAACACCATATATTTT.

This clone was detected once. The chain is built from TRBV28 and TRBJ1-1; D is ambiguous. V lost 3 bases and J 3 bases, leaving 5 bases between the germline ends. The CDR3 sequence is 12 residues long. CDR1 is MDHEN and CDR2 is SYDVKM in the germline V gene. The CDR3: CASSFLYTEAFF. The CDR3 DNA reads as TGTGCCAGCAGTTTTCTCTACACTGAAGCTTTCTTT.

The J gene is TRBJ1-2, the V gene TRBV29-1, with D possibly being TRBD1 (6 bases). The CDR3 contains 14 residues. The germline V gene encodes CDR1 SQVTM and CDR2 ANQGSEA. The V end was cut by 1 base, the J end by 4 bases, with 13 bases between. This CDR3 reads CSVEGRGQAYGYTF. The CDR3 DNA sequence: TGCAGCGTTGAAGGTCGGGGACAAGCCTATGGCTACACCTTC.

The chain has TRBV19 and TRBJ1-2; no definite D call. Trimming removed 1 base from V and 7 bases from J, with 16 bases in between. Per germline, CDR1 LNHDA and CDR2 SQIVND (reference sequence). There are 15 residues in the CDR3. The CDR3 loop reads CASSIAGIRLGGYTF. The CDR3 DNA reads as TGTGCCAGTAGTATAGCCGGGATCAGGCTCGGTGGCTACACCTTC.

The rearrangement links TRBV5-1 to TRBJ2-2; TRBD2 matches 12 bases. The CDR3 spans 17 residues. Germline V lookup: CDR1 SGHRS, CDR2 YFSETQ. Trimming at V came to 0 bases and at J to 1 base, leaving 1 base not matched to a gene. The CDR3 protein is CASSLGLAGVNTGELFF. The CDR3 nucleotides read TGCGCCAGCAGCTTGGGACTAGCGGGAGTGAACACCGGGGAGCTGTTTTTT.

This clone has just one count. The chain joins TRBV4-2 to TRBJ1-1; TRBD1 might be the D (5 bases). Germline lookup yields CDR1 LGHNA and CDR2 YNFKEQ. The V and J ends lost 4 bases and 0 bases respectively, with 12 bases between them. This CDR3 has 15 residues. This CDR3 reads CASSLTTGMNTEAFF. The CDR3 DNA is TGTGCCAGCAGCCTCACTACAGGAATGAACACTGAAGCTTTCTTT.

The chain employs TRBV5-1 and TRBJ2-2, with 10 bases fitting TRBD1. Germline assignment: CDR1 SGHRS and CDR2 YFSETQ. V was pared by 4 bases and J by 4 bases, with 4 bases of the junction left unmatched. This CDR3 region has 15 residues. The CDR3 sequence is CASSDRTGGTGELFF. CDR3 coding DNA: TGCGCCAGCAGCGATAGGACAGGGGGCACCGGGGAGCTGTTTTTT.

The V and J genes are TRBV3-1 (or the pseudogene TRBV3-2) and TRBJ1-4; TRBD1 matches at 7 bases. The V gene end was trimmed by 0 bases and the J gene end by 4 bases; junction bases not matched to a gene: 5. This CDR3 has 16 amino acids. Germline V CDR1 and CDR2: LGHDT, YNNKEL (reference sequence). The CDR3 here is CASSQEGTVGNEKLFF. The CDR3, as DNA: TGTGCCAGCAGCCAAGAGGGGACAGTTGGTAATGAAAAACTGTTTTTT.

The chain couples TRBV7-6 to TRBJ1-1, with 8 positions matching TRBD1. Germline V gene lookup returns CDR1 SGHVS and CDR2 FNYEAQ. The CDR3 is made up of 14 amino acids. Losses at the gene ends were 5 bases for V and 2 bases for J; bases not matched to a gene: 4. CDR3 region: CASSRRGRNTEAFF. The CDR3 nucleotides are TGTGCCAGCAGCCGCAGGGGGCGAAACACTGAAGCTTTCTTT.

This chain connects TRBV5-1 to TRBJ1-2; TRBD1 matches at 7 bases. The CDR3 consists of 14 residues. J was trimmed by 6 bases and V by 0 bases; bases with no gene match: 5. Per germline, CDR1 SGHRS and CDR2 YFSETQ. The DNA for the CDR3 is TGCGCCAGCAGCTTGGAAGGGGGCGTAGATGGCTACACCTTC. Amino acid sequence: CASSLEGGVDGYTF.

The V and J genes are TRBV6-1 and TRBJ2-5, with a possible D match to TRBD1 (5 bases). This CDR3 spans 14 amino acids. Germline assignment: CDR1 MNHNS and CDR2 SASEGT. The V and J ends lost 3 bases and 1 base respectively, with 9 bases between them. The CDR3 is CASSEWGSQETQYF. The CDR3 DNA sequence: TGTGCCAGCAGTGAGTGGGGCAGCCAAGAGACCCAGTACTTC.